The next 2 T cell receptor beta chains were all read from a single sample in a study of blood T cell repertoires in COVID-19 (dated by TCRdb to 2020 to 2021). The library was made by the immunoSEQ multiplex PCR assay. The source is immuneACCESS, and TCRdb retained only in-frame sequences with V and J called. Part of the clones is not carried over; for the studies checked, unresolved V genes explain less than half of this, and the remainder is unexplained. In all, the sample holds fewer than 200,000 clones, and roughly nine tenths of those were seen once. The ten largest clonotypes hold about 1.9% of the sample. Sequencing was done on a sample of peripheral blood. The receptors were sampled from a young man who had recovered from COVID-19.

The chain is built from TRBV5-1 and TRBJ2-7; D not certain. The V gene's germline CDR1 is SGHRS and CDR2 YFSETQ. The CDR3 loop spans 14 amino acids. Trimming removed 4 bases at V and 5 bases at J, with 16 bases between. The CDR3 sequence is CASSHGQVLHEQYF. For the CDR3, the DNA is TGCGCCAGCAGCCATGGGCAGGTCTTACACGAGCAGTACTTC.

The rearrangement uses TRBV28 and TRBJ1-1, with 7 bases identical to TRBD1. V lost 6 bases, J lost 1 base, and 5 bases stayed unmatched. Germline V CDR1 and CDR2: MDHEN, SYDVKM. The CDR3 length is 14 residues. The CDR3 sequence: CASSWGQTNTEAFF. As DNA, the CDR3 is TGTGCCAGCAGCTGGGGACAGACGAACACTGAAGCTTTCTTT. The full variable domain, completed using reference TRBV28 and TRBJ1-1, is DVKVTQSSRYLVKRTGEKVFLECVQDMDHENMFWYRQDPGLGLRLIYFSYDVKMKEKGDIPEGYSVSREKKERFSLILESASTNQTSMYLCASSWGQTNTEAFFGQGTRLTVV.